Here is one T cell receptor beta chain with its context. The junction and the germline gene differ at one end; a read error may be behind it. Authors' processing steps: Amplifying reference gene primers gave estimates of nucleated cell counts. The data were produced by immunoSEQ multiplex PCR, yet TCRdb's version contains in-frame clones alone and is incomplete. V and J calls and clone size are copied from that table; D and trimming were computed from the DNA. The profile covers 80,000 to 100,000 clones, with 86% appearing a single time and 10% to 15% taken by the ten largest. These data originate in a study of blood T cell repertoires in COVID-19. Study in general: Donors in the United States, Italy and Spain gave samples during acute or convalescent COVID-19. PBMCs, B-cell-depleted T cells, or T cells were the source of the cDNA or gDNA that made up the material.

The V gene's germline CDR1 is SGHRS and CDR2 YFSETQ. The CDR3 sequence is 15 residues long. Sequenced: peripheral blood. The rearrangement joins TRBV5-1 to TRBJ2-5, with 7 bases matching TRBD2. The TCR originated in a woman aged 55 to 70 in a cohort sampled during active or convalescent COVID-19. CDR3 region: CASILGGGVQETQYF. In DNA, the CDR3 is TGCGCCAGCATCTTGGGGGGAGGGGTCCAAGAGACCCAGTACTTC.